These 12 T cell receptor beta chains were sequenced from one sample in a study of blood T cell repertoires in COVID-19. The table came from immunoSEQ multiplex PCR; TCRdb's copy has only in-frame clones and leaves some out. Among 350,000 or so clones, almost 90% were seen once, and the ten largest hold 6.5% to 7%. Sequences were obtained from peripheral blood. Every receptor here comes from a man younger than 30 with active or convalescent COVID-19.

The chain is built from TRBV4-3 and TRBJ1-3, with D possibly matching TRBD1 (6 bases). This CDR3 has 15 amino acids. With 3 bases removed from V and 2 bases from J, the gap between germline ends came to 11 bases. Germline-derived CDR1 and CDR2 are LGHNA and YSLEER. CDR3 nucleotides: TGCGCCAGCAGCCAGGACAGTGCAACTGGAAACACCATATATTTT. Translation: CASSQDSATGNTIYF.

V usage is TRBV2 and J usage is TRBJ1-1, with D unclear. Trimming stripped 7 bases from V and 3 bases from J, with 12 bases between. The CDR3 contains 13 residues. CDR1 is SNHLY, CDR2 FYNNEI, per germline. The CDR3 sequence is CASNSNSHTEAFF. The DNA of the CDR3 is TGTGCCAGCAATTCCAACTCACACACTGAAGCTTTCTTT.

The chain has TRBV24-1 and TRBJ1-1, with no clear D. Trimming removed 4 bases at V and 10 bases at J, with 15 bases between. There are 13 residues in the CDR3. The germline CDR1 and CDR2 sequences are KGHDR and SFDVKD. CDR3 sequence: CATSDSGRTGAFF. The CDR3 DNA follows: TGTGCCACCAGTGACTCCGGGAGAACGGGAGCTTTCTTT.

The chain recombines TRBV28 with TRBJ1-2, with 9 bases identical to TRBD1. In germline, CDR1 is MDHEN, CDR2 SYDVKM. The CDR3 extends over 14 amino acids. J gave up 8 bases and V 5 bases, and 9 bases lay outside the gene matches. CDR3 region: CASSRRDRDLGYTF. For the CDR3, the DNA is TGTGCCAGCAGTCGCCGGGACAGGGATCTCGGCTACACCTTC.

This chain uses TRBV7-2 with TRBJ2-3; TRBD2 agrees at 7 bases. This CDR3 is 15 amino acids long. With V trimmed by 3 bases and J by 3 bases, 6 bases remained unmatched. Germline loops: CDR1 SGHTA, CDR2 FQGNSA. The CDR3 here is CASSLASGGTDTQYF. The CDR3 region has the DNA TGTGCCAGCAGCTTGGCTAGCGGTGGAACAGATACGCAGTATTTT.

J is TRBJ2-7 and V is TRBV6-6; a possible D gene is TRBD1 (7 bases). The CDR3 consists of 15 residues. Trimming stripped 6 bases from V and 3 bases from J, with 18 bases between. Germline values: CDR1 MNHNY, CDR2 SVGAGI (reference sequence). CDR3 bases: TGTGCCAGCAGCCTCTCCCGACAGGGAGGCTACGAGCAGTACTTC. Translation: CASSLSRQGGYEQYF.

The gene calls are TRBV30 and TRBJ2-7, with 8 positions matching TRBD2. The V gene end was trimmed by 2 bases and the J gene end by 7 bases; junction bases not matched to a gene: 10. The V gene's germline CDR1 is GTSNPN and CDR2 SVGIG (reference sequence). This CDR3 is 14 amino acids long. The CDR3 DNA reads TGTGCCTGGAGTAGCGGGGGAACTACTGTGGAGCAGTACTTC. This codes for CAWSSGGTTVEQYF. The variable domain in full, with the rest retrieved from reference TRBV30 and TRBJ2-7, is SQTIHQWPATLVQPVGSPLSLECTVEGTSNPNLYWYRQAAGRGLQLLFYSVGIGQISSEVPQNLSASRPQDRQFILSSKKLLLSDSGFYLCAWSSGGTTVEQYFGPGTRLTVT.

V usage is TRBV29-1 and J usage is TRBJ1-1, with 7 bases matching TRBD1. The germline CDR1 and CDR2 sequences are SQVTM and ANQGSEA. Losses at the gene ends were 0 bases for V and 1 base for J; bases not matched to a gene: 11. The CDR3 is 17 residues long. CDR3 DNA sequence: TGCAGCGTTGAAGATCAAGGGGGCAAGGCGTGGAACACTGAAGCTTTCTTT. As protein: CSVEDQGGKAWNTEAFF.

V and J are TRBV15 and TRBJ1-2; 11 bases fit TRBD1. This CDR3 is built from 14 residues. After removal of 11 bases from V and 8 bases from J, the junction contained 13 bases not matched to a gene. Germline V gene lookup returns CDR1 LNHNV and CDR2 YYDKDF (reference sequence). CDR3 bases: TGTGCCGTCAGACGGACAGGGGGCGACCCCGGCTACACCTTC. Translated: CAVRRTGGDPGYTF.

V gene TRBV27 combines with J gene TRBJ2-1; D is perhaps TRBD1 (5 bases). This CDR3 is built from 13 residues. Trimming cost V 5 bases and J 11 bases, with 16 bases left between them. CDR1 and CDR2 (germline): MNHEY, SMNVEV (reference sequence). CDR3 sequence: CASSTQTVIKQFF. CDR3 bases: TGTGCCAGCAGTACCCAGACAGTGATCAAGCAGTTCTTC.

A note on this clone: Other DNA sequences of this sample code for an identical CDR3. V gene TRBV28 combines with J gene TRBJ1-5; 9 nucleotides line up with TRBD1. This CDR3 comprises 14 residues. Germline V gives CDR1 MDHEN, CDR2 SYDVKM. Trimming removed 5 bases from V and 4 bases from J; junction bases left unmatched: 3. CDR3 loop: CASSRGQGNQPQHF. CDR3 nucleotides: TGTGCCAGCAGTAGGGGACAGGGAAATCAGCCCCAGCATTTT.

This chain links TRBV15 with TRBJ1-1; 10 bases agree with TRBD1. The V gene's germline CDR1 is LNHNV and CDR2 YYDKDF (reference sequence). The CDR3 length is 17 residues. The V segment lost 3 bases and the J segment 4 bases; nucleotides outside the gene matches: 11. The CDR3 DNA reads TGTGCCACCAGCAGGCGAGACAGGGGGCTCTTGATCACTGAAGCTTTCTTT. Encoded protein: CATSRRDRGLLITEAFF.